Listed here are 21 T cell receptor beta chains from one sample, sequenced in a study of vaccination effects on CD4 cells after COVID-19. Before any sequencing was done, the ViraFEST assay used viral peptide pools to expand antigen-specific CD4+ T cells. CD4+ T cells were isolated after less than 12 days of culture. The person had a PCR-confirmed SARS-CoV-2 infection during March to December 2020. No antigen has been assigned to these receptors. Method: immunoSEQ multiplex PCR; TCRdb's copy keeps in-frame clones and lacks some. The sample shows about 26,000 clones, 75% to 85% of them seen only once. The starting material was CD4+ T cells from PBMCs cultured with HCoV-NL63 spike peptides, obtained before COVID-19 vaccination. These receptors were taken from a human donor who had a prior SARS-CoV-2 infection.

The chain combines TRBV5-1 with TRBJ2-7; D is possibly TRBD1 (6 bases). The V and J ends lost 4 bases and 3 bases respectively, with 11 bases between them. CDR1 SGHRS and CDR2 YFSETQ come from the germline V gene. This CDR3 contains 13 residues. Here the CDR3 DNA reads TGCGCCAGCAGCAAGGGACAAGACTACGAGCAGTACTTC. Encoded protein: CASSKGQDYEQYF.

The V call is TRBV10-3, the J call TRBJ1-1, with D possibly TRBD1 on 6 matching bases. Deletions cut 6 bases from V and 1 base from J, with 12 bases between. The CDR3 covers 14 residues. CDR1 is ENHRY and CDR2 is SYGVKD in the germline V gene. The DNA for the CDR3 is TGTGCCATCAGACTCACAGGGTCGAACACTGAAGCTTTCTTT. Translated: CAIRLTGSNTEAFF.

The V and J genes are TRBV30 and TRBJ2-1; unclear D gene. The V end was cut by 0 bases, the J end by 2 bases, with 5 bases between. Germline V CDR1 and CDR2: GTSNPN, SVGIG (reference sequence). CDR3 length: 13 amino acids. The CDR3 reads CAWSVPTYNEQFF. In nucleotides, the CDR3 is TGTGCCTGGAGTGTACCCACCTACAATGAGCAGTTCTTC.

This clone was counted a few times. The rearrangement uses TRBV7-9 and TRBJ1-1; the D is unclear. V lost 4 bases to trimming and J lost 2 bases, with 14 bases between them. The length of the CDR3 is 15 residues. Per the germline V gene, CDR1 is SEHNR and CDR2 is FQNEAQ (reference sequence). This CDR3 is CASSSHSRQNTEAFF. CDR3 coding DNA: TGTGCCAGCAGCTCGCATAGTCGTCAAAACACTGAAGCTTTCTTT. Together with reference TRBV7-9 and TRBJ1-1, the CDR3 gives the full variable domain: DTGVSQNPRHKITKRGQNVTFRCDPISEHNRLYWYRQTLGQGPEFLTYFQNEAQLEKSRLLSDRFSAERPKGSFSTLEIQRTEQGDSAMYLCASSSHSRQNTEAFFGQGTRLTVV.

The chain carries TRBV24-1 and TRBJ2-5; D might be TRBD2 (6 bases). Germline CDR1 and CDR2: KGHDR and SFDVKD. The V gene lost 9 bases and the J gene lost 6 bases, with 22 bases spanning the gap. The CDR3 contains 15 residues. The CDR3 loop reads CATSGGAALEQTQYF. The DNA for the CDR3 is TGTGCCACCTCGGGCGGGGCAGCTTTGGAGCAGACCCAGTACTTC.

In this sample, this clone turned up once. The chain employs TRBV6-5 and TRBJ1-5; D gene unclear. Germline lookup yields CDR1 MNHEY and CDR2 SVGAGI. CDR3 size: 15 residues. Trimming removed 6 bases at V and 8 bases at J, with 20 bases between. Here the CDR3 DNA reads TGTGCCAGCAGCGACCGGGTTTTACTAGGGAAGCCCCAGCATTTT. Amino acids: CASSDRVLLGKPQHF.

This sequence joins TRBV13 and TRBJ2-2; 7 bases are shared with TRBD2. J gave up 5 bases and V 5 bases, and 5 bases lay outside the gene matches. CDR1 and CDR2 from the germline V gene are PRHDT and FYEKMQ (reference sequence). The CDR3 length is 14 residues. The CDR3 DNA reads TGTGCCAGCAGCCGGGGGGTCATTACCGGGGAGCTGTTTTTT. As protein: CASSRGVITGELFF.

The CDR3 region is CASSPEGGVNQPQHF. CDR3 in DNA: TGTGCCAGCAGTCCCGAGGGTGGGGTGAATCAGCCCCAGCATTTT. This chain links TRBV6-4 with TRBJ1-5; the D is unclear. CDR3 length equals 15 residues. V lost 5 bases, J lost 4 bases, and 15 bases lay in between. Germline V gene lookup returns CDR1 MRHNA and CDR2 SNTAGT.

The chain carries TRBV5-1 and TRBJ2-5, with D tentatively TRBD2 (6 bases). The germline V and J ends were trimmed by 2 bases and 3 bases, with 11 bases remaining between them. The germline CDR1 and CDR2 sequences are SGHRS and YFSETQ. CDR3 length: 14 residues. CDR3 protein: CASSFGIAEETQYF. The CDR3 nucleotides read TGCGCCAGCAGCTTTGGGATAGCGGAAGAGACCCAGTACTTC.

This clone occurred a few times. The chain has TRBV4-3 and TRBJ1-6; 7 positions agree with TRBD1. The CDR3 runs 15 residues. The ends lost 2 bases at V and 7 bases at J; junction bases unmatched: 5. Germline V gives CDR1 LGHNA, CDR2 YSLEER. In DNA form, the CDR3 reads TGCGCCAGCAGCCAACAACAGGGGCGCAATTCACCCCTCCACTTT. As protein: CASSQQQGRNSPLHF.

The rearrangement links TRBV5-6 to TRBJ1-2; D remains ambiguous. Germline assignment: CDR1 SGHDT and CDR2 YYEEEE. Trimming shortened V by 3 bases and J by 7 bases, and 13 bases separated the two germline ends. The CDR3 extends over 13 amino acids. CDR3 sequence reads: CASSSRGRRGYTF. In nucleotides, the CDR3 is TGTGCCAGCAGCTCCCGTGGGCGGCGTGGCTACACCTTC.

This chain joins TRBV5-1 and TRBJ2-3; unclear D gene. Trimming took 4 bases from V and 5 from J, leaving 17 bases between them. Germline values: CDR1 SGHRS, CDR2 YFSETQ. The CDR3 contains 15 residues. In DNA form, the CDR3 reads TGCGCCAGCAGCCCGGACCCAGTGATGGGAGATACGCAGTATTTT. Protein sequence: CASSPDPVMGDTQYF. The variable domain in full, completed from reference TRBV5-1 and TRBJ2-3, reads KAGVTQTPRYLIKTRGQQVTLSCSPISGHRSVSWYQQTPGQGLQFLFEYFSETQRNKGNFPGRFSGRQFSNSRSEMNVSTLELGDSALYLCASSPDPVMGDTQYFGPGTRLTVL.

This sequence joins TRBV5-5 and TRBJ1-3; 8 nucleotides align to TRBD1. The junction had 7 bases not matched to a gene; V was cut back by 4 bases and J by 4 bases. Germline V gene data show CDR1 as SGHKS and CDR2 as YYEKEE (reference sequence). The CDR3 runs to 15 residues. The CDR3 nucleotides read TGTGCCAGCAGCATTCGGACAGGGTTCGGAAACACCATATATTTT. This encodes CASSIRTGFGNTIYF.

The gene calls are TRBV6-5 and TRBJ1-2; D is undetermined. With 6 bases removed from V and 4 bases from J, the gap between germline ends came to 12 bases. Per germline, CDR1 MNHEY and CDR2 SVGAGI. CDR3 size: 13 residues. DNA of the CDR3: TGTGCCAGCAGCCGTATACGGAGCTATGGCTACACCTTC. Amino acids: CASSRIRSYGYTF.

This chain connects TRBV7-2 to TRBJ1-3; D is perhaps TRBD1 (5 bases). Germline lookup yields CDR1 SGHTA and CDR2 FQGNSA. V was pared by 1 base and J by 5 bases, with 15 bases between. The length of the CDR3 is 16 residues. CDR3: CASSLDWGNKRNTIYF. CDR3 coding DNA: TGTGCCAGCAGCTTAGATTGGGGGAACAAAAGAAACACCATATATTTT.

The chain combines TRBV12-3 or TRBV12-4 with TRBJ1-4; D is uncertain. V was pared by 6 bases and J by 8 bases, with 10 bases between. This CDR3 comprises 12 residues. The CDR3 DNA reads TGTGCCAGCAGGAATCGGGAGGAAAAACTGTTTTTT. This gives the protein CASRNREEKLFF.

The J gene is TRBJ1-1, the V gene TRBV28; no definite D call. The germline V gene encodes CDR1 MDHEN and CDR2 SYDVKM. The ends were cut back, 1 base at V and 4 bases at J, with 13 bases in the middle. The CDR3 contains 15 residues. CDR3: CASSLFPFRGTEAFF. CDR3 nucleotide sequence: TGTGCCAGCAGTTTATTTCCGTTTCGGGGCACTGAAGCTTTCTTT.

The chain recombines TRBV10-3 with TRBJ2-3, with 10 bases lining up with TRBD1. The V and J ends lost 6 bases and 3 bases, in that order; junction bases with no gene match: 9. This CDR3 region has 16 residues. Germline CDR1 is ENHRY and CDR2 is SYGVKD. DNA of the CDR3: TGTGCCATCAGCTTGACAGGGGGCGCAGGTACAGATACGCAGTATTTT. Its protein product is CAISLTGGAGTDTQYF.

This clone has a handful of counts. The CDR3 coding sequence is TGTGCCAGCAGCCCTAAAACTGCGAATGAGCAGTTCTTC. This sequence encodes CASSPKTANEQFF. V is TRBV27 and J is TRBJ2-1, with no clear D. Deletions cut 6 bases from V and 7 bases from J, with 13 bases between. Germline V gives CDR1 MNHEY, CDR2 SMNVEV (reference sequence). CDR3 length equals 13 residues.

This clone was seen only a few times. J is TRBJ2-7 and V is TRBV4-2, with D possibly TRBD2 on 5 matching bases. The germline V and J ends were trimmed by 4 bases and 1 base, with 14 bases remaining between them. The CDR3 is 15 residues long. Germline loops: CDR1 LGHNA, CDR2 YNFKEQ. The CDR3 spells CASSPTRVVSYEQYF. DNA for the CDR3: TGTGCCAGCAGCCCCACGAGGGTTGTATCCTACGAGCAGTACTTC.

This chain links TRBV7-9 with TRBJ2-7, with TRBD1 matching 7 bases. The CDR3 covers 13 residues. Germline assignment: CDR1 SEHNR and CDR2 FQNEAQ (reference sequence). The V segment lost 4 bases and the J segment 6 bases; nucleotides outside the gene matches: 6. The CDR3 nucleotides are TGTGCCAGCAGCTCACCCGACAGGGTCGAGCAGTACTTC. This encodes CASSSPDRVEQYF.